Shown below are 15 T cell receptor beta chains from a single sample sequenced in a study of beta chain features in type 1 diabetes. Study results and limitations: Moderate yet significant TCRB CDR3 shortening was seen in Type 1 diabetes patients in all four CD4+ subsets.

Investigators reverse transcribed all isolated RNA, so they sequenced expressed TCRB transcripts. Repertoires were generated with immunoSEQ multiplex PCR, while TCRdb's copy carries only in-frame clones and drops some. Altogether 600,000 or so clones are present, about 14% being singletons, with the ten largest covering 0.04%. Antigens of these TCRs are unknown. Sequencing was done on a sample of naive CD4+ T cells from blood. The receptors here all came from a man between 18 and 29 years old with type 1 diabetes.

This clone was seen more than once but under ten times. The V and J genes are TRBV7-9 and TRBJ1-4; TRBD1 matches at 7 bases. Germline assignment: CDR1 SEHNR and CDR2 FQNEAQ (reference sequence). The V segment lost 6 bases and the J segment 4 bases; nucleotides outside the gene matches: 11. The CDR3 has 16 residues. CDR3 residues: CASSPTGQRINEKLFF. The CDR3 bases are TGTGCCAGCAGTCCTACGGGACAGCGGATTAATGAAAAACTGTTTTTT.

A few counts support this clone. V usage is TRBV27 and J usage is TRBJ2-7, with 7 bases fitting TRBD2. The CDR3 loop spans 17 amino acids. Germline values: CDR1 MNHEY, CDR2 SMNVEV (reference sequence). V shed 4 bases and J 3 bases; nucleotides not matched to a gene: 15. The CDR3 region is CASSSATRGTLYYEQYF. For the CDR3, the DNA is TGTGCCAGCAGTTCCGCGACGCGGGGGACCCTCTACTACGAGCAGTACTTC.

The chain recombines TRBV27 with TRBJ2-7, with a weak D call TRBD2 (5 bases). This CDR3 spans 15 amino acids. Trimming took off 0 bases at V and 0 bases at J, with 9 bases between the two ends. Looked up from germline, CDR1 is MNHEY and CDR2 is SMNVEV (reference sequence). The CDR3 here is CASSLSLGDSYEQYF. The DNA for the CDR3 is TGTGCCAGCAGTTTATCGCTCGGGGACTCCTACGAGCAGTACTTC.

This clone has only a few counts. V gene TRBV29-1 combines with J gene TRBJ2-1; D is perhaps TRBD2 (6 bases). The CDR3 runs 13 residues. Trimming took off 4 bases at V and 7 bases at J, with 14 bases between the two ends. The germline gives CDR1 SQVTM, CDR2 ANQGSEA. CDR3 sequence reads: CSVGLVRTNEQFF. The CDR3 DNA is TGCAGCGTTGGACTAGTCCGAACGAATGAGCAGTTCTTC.

J is TRBJ2-1 and V is TRBV5-6; 9 bases are shared with TRBD1. Germline lookup yields CDR1 SGHDT and CDR2 YYEEEE. J was trimmed by 0 bases and V by 3 bases; bases with no gene match: 7. CDR3 length: 17 amino acids. The CDR3 loop reads CASSYRTGALSYNEQFF. The CDR3 DNA reads as TGTGCCAGCAGCTACAGGACAGGGGCCCTCTCCTACAATGAGCAGTTCTTC.

This clone has only a few counts. Other nucleotide sequences from this sample produce the same CDR3. The chain carries TRBV15 and TRBJ2-1; D possibly corresponds to TRBD1 (5 bases). The germline CDR1 and CDR2 sequences are LNHNV and YYDKDF (reference sequence). Between the trimmed V and J ends, which lost 8 bases and 4 bases, there was a span of 6 bases. The CDR3 covers 11 residues. The CDR3: CATSGYNEQFF. The CDR3 coding sequence is TGTGCCACCTCAGGGTACAATGAGCAGTTCTTC. Based on the CDR3 plus reference TRBV15 and TRBJ2-1, the full variable domain is DAMVIQNPRYQVTQFGKPVTLSCSQTLNHNVMYWYQQKSSQAPKLLFHYYDKDFNNEADTPDNFQSRRPNTSFCFLDIRSPGLGDTAMYLCATSGYNEQFFGPGTRLTVL.

V gene TRBV25-1 combines with J gene TRBJ1-4; 8 bases agree with TRBD1. There are 12 residues in the CDR3. Germline values: CDR1 MGHDK, CDR2 SYGVNS. The junction had 8 bases not matched to a gene; V was cut back by 10 bases and J by 10 bases. CDR3 DNA sequence: TGTGCCACGAGGACAGGGAGGGGAAAACTGTTTTTT. Translating it yields CATRTGRGKLFF.

This chain connects TRBV30 to TRBJ1-5; D is undetermined. V was pared by 2 bases and J by 11 bases, with 16 bases between. The germline V gene encodes CDR1 GTSNPN and CDR2 SVGIG (reference sequence). The CDR3 covers 13 residues. In nucleotides, the CDR3 is TGTGCCTGGAGTCCCACTACCCTCTTAGCCCAGCATTTT. Its translation: CAWSPTTLLAQHF.

This clone was observed a few times. The chain couples TRBV4-1 to TRBJ2-7, with 9 bases aligning to TRBD1. This CDR3 is 16 amino acids long. Germline V gives CDR1 MGHRA, CDR2 YSYEKL. V trimming: 5 bases; J trimming: 3 bases; junction bases outside the gene matches: 11. CDR3 DNA: TGCGCCAGCAGCTCGACCTCCGGGACAGGGATCTACGAGCAGTACTTC. It encodes CASSSTSGTGIYEQYF.

A note on this clone: The same CDR3 arises from other DNA sequences in this sample as well. V gene TRBV25-1 combines with J gene TRBJ1-2, with 9 bases fitting TRBD1. Trimming took 6 bases from V and 3 from J; bases not matched to a gene: 2. CDR1 is MGHDK, CDR2 SYGVNS, per germline. The CDR3 has 13 residues. The chain's CDR3 is CASSRTGDYGYTF. CDR3 bases: TGTGCCAGCAGCCGGACAGGGGACTATGGCTACACCTTC.

This clone has only a few counts. No DNA is shown, since the ends of the CDR3 on it are uncertain; the CDR3 is the one TCRdb lists. This rearrangement joins TRBV20-1 to TRBJ1-2; the table names TRBD1, a call not compared with the DNA. The CDR3 spans 10 residues, counting both ends. Germline V gene data show CDR1 as DFQATT and CDR2 as SNEGSKA (reference sequence). The CDR3 sequence is CSARVAGGTF.

This clone was recorded a few times. The rearrangement uses TRBV10-3 and TRBJ2-5; D is perhaps TRBD1 (5 bases). With 0 bases removed from V and 1 base from J, the gap between germline ends came to 12 bases. The CDR3 has 16 residues. In germline, CDR1 is ENHRY, CDR2 SYGVKD. CDR3 nucleotide sequence: TGTGCCATCAGTGAGTCCAAGACAGACATCCAAGAGACCCAGTACTTC. It is translated as CAISESKTDIQETQYF.

The chain joins TRBV7-2 to TRBJ2-7, with D possibly called TRBD1 or TRBD2 (5 bases each). Germline V gene lookup returns CDR1 SGHTA and CDR2 FQGNSA. The length of the CDR3 is 15 residues. Trimming cost V 0 bases and J 3 bases, with 12 bases left between them. CDR3 loop: CASSLALWGNYEQYF. As DNA, the CDR3 is TGTGCCAGCAGCTTAGCGCTTTGGGGGAACTACGAGCAGTACTTC.

The genes are TRBV6-1 and TRBJ2-3; 8 bases match TRBD1. CDR1 and CDR2 (germline): MNHNS, SASEGT. CDR3 size: 15 residues. V lost 6 bases, J lost 4 bases, and 9 bases stayed unmatched. DNA for the CDR3: TGTGCCAGCAGACGACAGGGGATGCCGGCAGATACGCAGTATTTT. Translated, it gives CASRRQGMPADTQYF.

This clone was observed a few times. The J gene is TRBJ2-7, the V gene TRBV15; 8 nucleotides match TRBD1. Germline V CDR1 and CDR2: LNHNV, YYDKDF (reference sequence). This CDR3 has 14 amino acids. Trimming at V came to 5 bases and at J to 6 bases, leaving 9 bases not matched to a gene. The CDR3 coding sequence is TGTGCCACCAGCTCCTGGGACAGGCTCGGCGAGCAGTACTTC. This translates into CATSSWDRLGEQYF.